Sequencing of this T cell receptor (beta chain) was carried out in a study of T cells after posttransplantation cyclophosphamide. Study-wide results and caveats: TRB clonality was highly associated with recipient CMV seropositivity and reactivation.

Of note for this clone: What it binds is unknown. One end of the junction varies from germline; a read error may be responsible. This CDR3 is also generated by other DNA sequences in the sample.

Cyclophosphamide on days +3 and +4 followed busulfan-fludarabine conditioning and a marrow graft. CDR1 is SGHRS and CDR2 is YFSETQ in the germline V gene. This CDR3 has 19 amino acids. Only in-frame clones appear in the TCRdb table, and some are missing; sequencing was by immunoSEQ multiplex PCR. The repertoire holds about 7,600 clones, with 80% to 90% as singletons. The receptor's source is a female patient in her forties or fifties who received an allogeneic stem cell transplant from a related donor, was CMV-positive, and had no GVHD. Some T cells may be graft donor cells. The V and J genes are TRBV5-1 and TRBJ2-6; 7 bases fit TRBD2. The sample in question was CD4+ T cells sorted from blood, obtained 950 to 1,200 days after allogeneic stem cell transplant with posttransplant cyclophosphamide. The CDR3: CASSLWGGRTGSGANVLTF. DNA of the CDR3: TGCGCCAGCAGCTTGTGGGGGGGGAGGACTGGCTCTGGGGCCAACGTCCTGACCTTC.